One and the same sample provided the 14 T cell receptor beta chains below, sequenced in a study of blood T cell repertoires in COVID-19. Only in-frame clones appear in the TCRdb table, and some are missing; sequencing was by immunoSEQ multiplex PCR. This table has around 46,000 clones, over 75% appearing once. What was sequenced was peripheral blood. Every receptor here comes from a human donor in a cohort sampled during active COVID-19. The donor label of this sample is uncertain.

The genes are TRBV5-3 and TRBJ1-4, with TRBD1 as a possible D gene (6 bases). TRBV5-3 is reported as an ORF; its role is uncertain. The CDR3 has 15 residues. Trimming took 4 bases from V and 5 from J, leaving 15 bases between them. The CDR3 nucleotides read TGTGCCAGAAGCCGGCAGGGGAAATTCAATGAAAAACTGTTTTTT. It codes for CARSRQGKFNEKLFF.

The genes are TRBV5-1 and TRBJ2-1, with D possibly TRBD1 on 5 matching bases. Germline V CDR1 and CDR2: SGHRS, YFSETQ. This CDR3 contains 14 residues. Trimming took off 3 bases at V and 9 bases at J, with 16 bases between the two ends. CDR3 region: CASSYQGSGIEQFF. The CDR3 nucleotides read TGCGCCAGCAGCTACCAGGGTTCTGGGATTGAGCAGTTCTTC.

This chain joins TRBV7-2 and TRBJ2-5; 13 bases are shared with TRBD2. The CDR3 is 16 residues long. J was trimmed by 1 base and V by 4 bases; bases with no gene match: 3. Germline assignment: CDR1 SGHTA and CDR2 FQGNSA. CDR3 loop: CASSSTSGGSQETQYF. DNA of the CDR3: TGTGCCAGCAGCTCGACTAGCGGGGGGAGCCAAGAGACCCAGTACTTC.

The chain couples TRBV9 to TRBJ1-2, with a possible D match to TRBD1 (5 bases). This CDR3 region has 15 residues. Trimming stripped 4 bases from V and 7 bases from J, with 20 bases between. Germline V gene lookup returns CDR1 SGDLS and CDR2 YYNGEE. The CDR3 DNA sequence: TGTGCCAGCAGCCCTACTGACAGTGTGTATGTTGGCTACACCTTC. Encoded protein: CASSPTDSVYVGYTF.

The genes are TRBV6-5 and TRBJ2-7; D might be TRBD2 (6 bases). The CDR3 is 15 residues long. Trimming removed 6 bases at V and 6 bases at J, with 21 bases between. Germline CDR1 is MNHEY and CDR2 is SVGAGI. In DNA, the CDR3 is TGTGCCAGCAGACGCGGGACGCCGTCTGAAAGCGAGCAGTACTTC. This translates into CASRRGTPSESEQYF.

The CDR3 sequence is CASSHGGEQFF. CDR3 DNA: TGTGCCAGCAGCCACGGAGGTGAGCAGTTCTTC. V usage is TRBV12-3 or TRBV12-4 and J usage is TRBJ2-1; maybe TRBD2 (5 bases). The V end was cut by 6 bases, the J end by 9 bases, with 9 bases between. The CDR3 contains 11 residues.

The CDR3 nucleotides read TGTGCCTGGAGCGCAAGGACAGGGACGACCGGAAACACCATATATTTT. Protein sequence: CAWSARTGTTGNTIYF. The chain couples TRBV30 to TRBJ1-3, with TRBD1 matching 8 bases. Germline V gene data show CDR1 as GTSNPN and CDR2 as SVGIG (reference sequence). CDR3 length: 16 residues. V gave up 3 bases and J gave up 4 bases; unmatched junction bases: 11.

CDR3 sequence reads: CASSLAGRPTGELFF. In nucleotides, the CDR3 is TGTGCCAGCAGCTTGGCGGGGAGGCCCACCGGGGAGCTGTTTTTT. V gene TRBV5-4 combines with J gene TRBJ2-2; the D gene is possibly TRBD2 (6 bases). Per germline, CDR1 SGHNT and CDR2 YYREEE (reference sequence). This CDR3 is built from 15 residues. V was pared by 0 bases and J by 4 bases, with 10 bases between.

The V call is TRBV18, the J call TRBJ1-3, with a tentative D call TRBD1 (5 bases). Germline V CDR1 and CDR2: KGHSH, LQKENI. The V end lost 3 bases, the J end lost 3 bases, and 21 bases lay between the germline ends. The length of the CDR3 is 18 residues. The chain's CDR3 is CASSPPSVGVTYGNTIYF. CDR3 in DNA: TGTGCCAGCTCACCCCCCTCAGTAGGGGTTACGTATGGAAACACCATATATTTT.

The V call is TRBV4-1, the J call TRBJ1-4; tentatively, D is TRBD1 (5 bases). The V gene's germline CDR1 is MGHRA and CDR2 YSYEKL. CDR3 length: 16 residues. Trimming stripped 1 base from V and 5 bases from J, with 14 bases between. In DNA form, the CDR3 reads TGCGCCAGCAGCCAAGCCCCCACAGGTTCGAATGAAAAACTGTTTTTT. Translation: CASSQAPTGSNEKLFF.

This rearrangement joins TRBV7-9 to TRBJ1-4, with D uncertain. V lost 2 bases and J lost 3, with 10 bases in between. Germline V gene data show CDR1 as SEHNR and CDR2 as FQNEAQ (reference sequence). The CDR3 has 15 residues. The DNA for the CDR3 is TGTGCCAGCAGCTTACGAGGGAGGGCTAATGAAAAACTGTTTTTT. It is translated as CASSLRGRANEKLFF.

The CDR3 protein is CASSFGTAETQYF. Here the CDR3 DNA reads TGTGCCAGCAGCTTTGGGACTGCCGAGACCCAGTACTTC. V is TRBV7-3 and J is TRBJ2-5; D possibly corresponds to TRBD2 (6 bases). CDR1 is SGHTA and CDR2 is FQGTGA in the germline V gene. CDR3 size: 13 residues. Between the trimmed V and J ends, which lost 3 bases and 5 bases, there was a span of 10 bases.

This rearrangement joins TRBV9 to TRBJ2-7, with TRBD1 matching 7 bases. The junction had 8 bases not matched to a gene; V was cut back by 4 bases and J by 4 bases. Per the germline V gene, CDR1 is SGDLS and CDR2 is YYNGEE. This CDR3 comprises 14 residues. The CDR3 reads CASSPRQGVYEQYF. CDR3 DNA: TGTGCCAGCAGCCCCCGGCAGGGGGTGTACGAGCAGTACTTC.

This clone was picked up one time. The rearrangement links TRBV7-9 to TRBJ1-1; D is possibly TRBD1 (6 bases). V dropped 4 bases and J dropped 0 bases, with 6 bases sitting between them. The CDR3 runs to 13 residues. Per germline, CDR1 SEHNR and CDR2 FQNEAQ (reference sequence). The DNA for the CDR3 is TGTGCCAGCAGCTGGACAGTGAACACTGAAGCTTTCTTT. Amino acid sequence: CASSWTVNTEAFF.